What follows are 30 T cell receptor beta chains derived from one specimen sequenced in a study of shared clonotypes between healthy human individuals. CD8 cells regarded as naive lacked CD45RO, were positively chosen for CCR7, and omitted terminally differentiated effector memory CD45RA+ cells. Sequencing used immunoSEQ multiplex PCR; TCRdb keeps in-frame clones, though not all of them. The sample yields 2 million to 2.5 million clones, approximately 94% seen once. Sequencing input: naive CD8+ T cells from PBMCs. Source of these receptors: a man younger than 30 in good health. Some clones in this sample may be carry-over from other donors' samples.

V and J are TRBV5-1 and TRBJ2-7, with D unresolved. CDR3 length: 14 amino acids. CDR1 is SGHRS and CDR2 is YFSETQ in the germline V gene. Trimming removed 0 bases from V and 6 bases from J, with 13 bases in between. The CDR3, as DNA: TGCGCCAGCAGCTTGGGTAGGGATCGTAGCGAGCAGTACTTC. Translated: CASSLGRDRSEQYF.

The chain recombines TRBV9 with TRBJ1-3; no definite D call. This CDR3 has 12 residues. Trimming shortened V by 0 bases and J by 8 bases, and 6 bases separated the two germline ends. Per germline, CDR1 SGDLS and CDR2 YYNGEE. CDR3: CASSVVGDTIYF. Here the CDR3 DNA reads TGTGCCAGCAGCGTAGTTGGGGACACCATATATTTT.

The chain has TRBV5-1 and TRBJ1-2; D unresolved. The CDR3 length is 15 residues. The V and J ends lost 0 bases and 4 bases respectively, with 13 bases between them. Germline-derived CDR1 and CDR2 are SGHRS and YFSETQ. CDR3 amino acids: CASSLEFSSGYGYTF. CDR3 in DNA: TGCGCCAGCAGCTTGGAATTTTCCTCCGGCTATGGCTACACCTTC.

The genes are TRBV28 and TRBJ1-3, with 8 positions matching TRBD1. The CDR3 contains 14 residues. V lost 5 bases and J lost 1; bases outside the gene matches: 1. Germline V gives CDR1 MDHEN, CDR2 SYDVKM. The CDR3 DNA reads as TGTGCCAGCAGTAGGACAGGGTCTGGAAACACCATATATTTT. It specifies CASSRTGSGNTIYF.

The J gene is TRBJ1-2, the V gene TRBV11-2; D gene ambiguous. The germline V and J ends were trimmed by 1 base and 4 bases, with 10 bases remaining between them. Germline V gene sequence: CDR1 SGHAT, CDR2 FQNNGV. This CDR3 comprises 14 residues. CDR3 amino acids: CASSLGAAVYGYTF. The CDR3 coding sequence is TGTGCCAGCAGCTTAGGTGCGGCTGTCTATGGCTACACCTTC. The full variable domain, rest sourced from reference TRBV11-2 and TRBJ1-2, is EAGVAQSPRYKIIEKRQSVAFWCNPISGHATLYWYQQILGQGPKLLIQFQNNGVVDDSQLPKDRFSAERLKGVDSTLKIQPAKLEDSAVYLCASSLGAAVYGYTFGSGTRLTVV.

The rearrangement joins TRBV11-2 to TRBJ2-3, with D possibly being TRBD1 or TRBD2 (6 bases each). This CDR3 region has 16 residues. The V end lost 2 bases, the J end lost 4 bases, and 16 bases lay between the germline ends. Germline V lookup: CDR1 SGHAT, CDR2 FQNNGV. CDR3 nucleotide sequence: TGTGCCAGCAGCTTACTTGGAAACGGGGGCGCAGATACGCAGTATTTT. It encodes CASSLLGNGGADTQYF.

The chain employs TRBV2 and TRBJ1-2; no firm D call. The V gene lost 3 bases and the J gene lost 3 bases, with 14 bases spanning the gap. This CDR3 has 15 amino acids. CDR1 is SNHLY and CDR2 is FYNNEI in the germline V gene. CDR3 nucleotides: TGTGCCAGCAGTGATAAATCCGTCACCGACTATGGCTACACCTTC. It is translated as CASSDKSVTDYGYTF. Full variable domain (missing parts from reference TRBV2 and TRBJ1-2): EPEVTQTPSHQVTQMGQEVILRCVPISNHLYFYWYRQILGQKVEFLVSFYNNEISEKSEIFDDQFSVERPDGSNFTLKIRSTKLEDSAMYFCASSDKSVTDYGYTFGSGTRLTVV.

V is TRBV7-9 and J is TRBJ1-2; D is ambiguous. V gave up 5 bases and J gave up 8 bases, with 24 bases separating them. The CDR3 has 16 amino acids. Germline CDR1 SEHNR, CDR2 FQNEAQ (reference sequence). Here the CDR3 reads CASSPPLVPGKGGYTF. In nucleotides, the CDR3 is TGTGCCAGCAGCCCCCCTTTGGTCCCAGGCAAAGGAGGCTACACCTTC.

This chain links TRBV27 with TRBJ2-7; 7 positions agree with TRBD2. The V and J ends lost 6 bases and 5 bases, in that order; junction bases with no gene match: 13. Germline V gene data show CDR1 as MNHEY and CDR2 as SMNVEV (reference sequence). The CDR3 has 15 residues. The CDR3 loop reads CASRMLGGPVDEQYF. The CDR3 DNA reads TGTGCCAGCAGGATGCTGGGAGGGCCGGTCGACGAGCAGTACTTC.

The J gene is TRBJ1-3, the V gene TRBV6-6; TRBD1 matches at 9 bases. Trimming removed 6 bases from V and 7 bases from J; junction bases left unmatched: 13. Germline V gene sequence: CDR1 MNHNY, CDR2 SVGAGI (reference sequence). CDR3 length: 16 residues. As DNA, the CDR3 is TGTGCCAGCAGACCACGACAGGGGGAGAGGTGGAACACCATATATTTT. This gives the protein CASRPRQGERWNTIYF.

The V gene is TRBV19, the J gene TRBJ2-6, with a possible D match to TRBD1 (5 bases). V was clipped by 3 bases and J by 2 bases, with 14 bases between them. The CDR3 consists of 17 residues. Germline V CDR1 and CDR2: LNHDA, SQIVND (reference sequence). The CDR3 is CASSIGPGITGANVLTF. DNA for the CDR3: TGTGCCAGTAGTATCGGGCCAGGGATCACTGGGGCCAACGTCCTGACTTTC.

The chain links TRBV7-9 to TRBJ1-2; 8 bases are a match to TRBD1. V shed 2 bases, J shed 5 bases, and the junction held 10 bases outside the gene matches. The CDR3 sequence is 16 residues long. Germline CDR1 reads SEHNR; CDR2 reads FQNEAQ (reference sequence). In nucleotides, the CDR3 is TGTGCCAGCAGCTTATCGTTGACAGGGGCCCAGTATGGCTACACCTTC. This sequence encodes CASSLSLTGAQYGYTF.

The V gene is TRBV18, the J gene TRBJ2-1, with 8 bases matching TRBD2. V trimming: 3 bases; J trimming: 0 bases; junction bases outside the gene matches: 7. Per the germline V gene, CDR1 is KGHSH and CDR2 is LQKENI. This CDR3 is built from 17 residues. The DNA of the CDR3 is TGTGCCAGCTCACCCACCTCGCTAGCGGGCTCCTACAATGAGCAGTTCTTC. Amino acids: CASSPTSLAGSYNEQFF.

The V call is TRBV29-1, the J call TRBJ2-7; D is possibly TRBD2 (7 bases). The germline V and J ends were trimmed by 4 bases and 4 bases, with 17 bases remaining between them. The CDR3 sequence is 14 residues long. Germline CDR1 is SQVTM and CDR2 is ANQGSEA. The DNA for the CDR3 is TGCAGCGTTGTGGGCCCCGGGGGGCCATACGAGCAGTACTTC. Protein sequence: CSVVGPGGPYEQYF.

This rearrangement joins TRBV4-2 to TRBJ2-6, with unresolved D. V was clipped by 2 bases and J by 2 bases, with 7 bases between them. Looked up from germline, CDR1 is LGHNA and CDR2 is YNFKEQ. The CDR3 loop spans 15 amino acids. Written as DNA, the CDR3 is TGTGCCAGCAGCCAACCAGTCACTGGGGCCAACGTCCTGACTTTC. The encoded protein is CASSQPVTGANVLTF.

The chain couples TRBV13 to TRBJ2-5; 13 bases are shared with TRBD2. The CDR3 consists of 15 residues. In germline, CDR1 is PRHDT, CDR2 FYEKMQ (reference sequence). The junction had 5 bases not matched to a gene; V was cut back by 5 bases and J by 5 bases. The CDR3 bases are TGTGCCAGCAGCGAACAACTAGCGGGAGGGGAGACCCAGTACTTC. This sequence encodes CASSEQLAGGETQYF.

The rearrangement links TRBV7-9 to TRBJ2-2; D not certain. Germline V lookup: CDR1 SEHNR, CDR2 FQNEAQ (reference sequence). CDR3 length equals 12 residues. Trimming stripped 8 bases from V and 7 bases from J, with 11 bases between. CDR3 loop: CASLGRIGELFF. The CDR3 DNA reads TGTGCCAGCTTAGGGCGAATCGGGGAGCTGTTTTTT.

This clone has a single count. The chain uses TRBV28 and TRBJ2-1; 13 bases are shared with TRBD2. The junction had 13 bases not matched to a gene; V was cut back by 5 bases and J by 0 bases. This CDR3 is 20 amino acids long. Germline V gene sequence: CDR1 MDHEN, CDR2 SYDVKM. CDR3 residues: CASSMGHLLAGGRSYNEQFF. Here the CDR3 DNA reads TGTGCCAGCAGTATGGGACACTTACTAGCGGGAGGGCGCTCCTACAATGAGCAGTTCTTC.

The chain couples TRBV7-8 to TRBJ2-3, with D possibly TRBD2 on 6 matching bases. The CDR3 sequence is 17 residues long. V lost 5 bases to trimming and J lost 2 bases, with 20 bases between them. Germline loops: CDR1 SGHVS, CDR2 FQNEAQ. As DNA, the CDR3 is TGTGCCAGCAGCCAGAGTTCAGCGGGCGGATTCACAGATACGCAGTATTTT. It specifies CASSQSSAGGFTDTQYF.

The chain combines TRBV12-5 with TRBJ1-1; D unclear. CDR1 is LGHNT and CDR2 is FRNRAP in the germline V gene. CDR3 size: 12 residues. The ends were cut back, 7 bases at V and 1 base at J, with 7 bases in the middle. The CDR3 DNA follows: TGTGCTAGTGCGGTTTCGAACACTGAAGCTTTCTTT. Its translation: CASAVSNTEAFF. Variable domain in full (rest from reference TRBV12-5 and TRBJ1-1): DARVTQTPRHKVTEMGQEVTMRCQPILGHNTVFWYRQTMMQGLELLAYFRNRAPLDDSGMPKDRFSAEMPDATLATLKIQPSEPRDSAVYFCASAVSNTEAFFGQGTRLTVV.

The chain couples TRBV27 to TRBJ1-2; TRBD1 aligns across 7 bases. The CDR3 contains 16 residues. From germline, CDR1 is MNHEY and CDR2 SMNVEV (reference sequence). V gave up 5 bases and J gave up 6 bases; unmatched junction bases: 15. The CDR3 nucleotides read TGTGCCAGCAGTCCCGGTACAGGGGTAAGGATTCATGGCTACACCTTC. This encodes CASSPGTGVRIHGYTF.

The J gene is TRBJ1-2, the V gene TRBV15; a possible D gene is TRBD1 (6 bases). The CDR3 has 18 amino acids. Per the germline V gene, CDR1 is LNHNV and CDR2 is YYDKDF (reference sequence). V was cut by 4 bases and J by 8 bases, with 29 bases left in between. The CDR3 sequence: CATSNIPAKSGGAVGYTF. In DNA form, the CDR3 reads TGTGCCACCAGCAATATCCCCGCCAAGTCGGGGGGCGCGGTGGGCTACACCTTC.

The rearrangement links TRBV4-3 to TRBJ2-1; D tentatively fits TRBD1 or TRBD2 (6 bases each). Looked up from germline, CDR1 is LGHNA and CDR2 is YSLEER. CDR3 length equals 16 residues. V was pared by 1 base and J by 8 bases, with 18 bases between. In DNA, the CDR3 is TGCGCCAGCAGCCAAGGTCCGGGGGCCGCAGGCGATGAGCAGTTCTTC. Its translation is CASSQGPGAAGDEQFF.

The chain links TRBV15 to TRBJ2-3, with 8 bases aligning to TRBD1. This CDR3 region has 17 residues. The V and J ends lost 4 bases and 3 bases, in that order; junction bases with no gene match: 12. In germline, CDR1 is LNHNV, CDR2 YYDKDF (reference sequence). CDR3 sequence reads: CATSTLGQGWITDTQYF. The DNA for the CDR3 is TGTGCCACCAGCACGCTCGGACAGGGATGGATAACAGATACGCAGTATTTT.

V gene TRBV10-3 combines with J gene TRBJ1-1; 7 positions match TRBD1. The CDR3 is 15 amino acids. Germline V lookup: CDR1 ENHRY, CDR2 SYGVKD. V shed 5 bases, J shed 6 bases, and the junction held 12 bases outside the gene matches. The CDR3 nucleotides are TGTGCCATCAGTACGGACAGGCCGGGGAGGGCTGAAGCTTTCTTT. This gives the protein CAISTDRPGRAEAFF.

The rearrangement links TRBV27 to TRBJ1-4; tentative D call: TRBD1 (6 bases). Trimming stripped 5 bases from V and 7 bases from J, with 17 bases between. Germline V CDR1 and CDR2: MNHEY, SMNVEV (reference sequence). This CDR3 has 15 residues. The chain's CDR3 is CASSILQGRGEKLFF. In DNA, the CDR3 is TGTGCCAGCAGTATATTACAGGGAAGGGGTGAAAAACTGTTTTTT.

The chain joins TRBV6-1 to TRBJ2-7, with TRBD1 matching over 7 bases. V gave up 4 bases and J gave up 0 bases; unmatched junction bases: 12. The CDR3 consists of 17 residues. Per germline, CDR1 MNHNS and CDR2 SASEGT. The CDR3 loop reads CASSGDSRHLSSYEQYF. The CDR3 nucleotides are TGTGCCAGCAGTGGGGACAGTCGGCACCTAAGCTCCTACGAGCAGTACTTC.

The chain couples TRBV4-2 to TRBJ1-4; no clear D. The CDR3 spans 14 residues. Germline CDR1 is LGHNA and CDR2 is YNFKEQ. The ends were cut back, 0 bases at V and 12 bases at J, with 14 bases in the middle. The CDR3 nucleotides read TGTGCCAGCAGCCAAGAATTTGCGGGCCCAGAACTGTTTTTT. It is translated as CASSQEFAGPELFF.

The chain has TRBV5-5 and TRBJ2-7, with 7 positions matching TRBD1. There are 16 residues in the CDR3. Trimming at V came to 4 bases and at J to 7 bases, leaving 17 bases not matched to a gene. The germline V gene encodes CDR1 SGHKS and CDR2 YYEKEE (reference sequence). This CDR3 reads CASSQFQYRGPGEQYF. The DNA for the CDR3 is TGTGCCAGCAGCCAATTTCAATACAGGGGCCCGGGTGAGCAGTACTTC.

The J gene is TRBJ2-3, the V gene TRBV7-9; 13 nucleotides match TRBD2. The V gene's germline CDR1 is SEHNR and CDR2 FQNEAQ (reference sequence). There are 18 residues in the CDR3. V trimming: 5 bases; J trimming: 10 bases; junction bases outside the gene matches: 18. The CDR3 DNA is TGTGCCAGCAGCCCAGTACCCCGTACTAGCGGGAGGGCCGGGGCGCAGTATTTT. This sequence encodes CASSPVPRTSGRAGAQYF.